This is a list of T cell receptor beta chains from one sample in a study of blood T cell repertoires in COVID-19. Produced via immunoSEQ multiplex PCR; TCRdb's table is partial and in-frame only. The profile shows 200,000 to 250,000 clones, about nine tenths of them singletons. The specimen sequenced was PBMCs or T cells enriched from blood (not recorded which). The receptors shown here come from a woman aged 25-40 years who had recovered from COVID-19. Both conserved end residues are part of each CDR3. The D gene is left open where the match is weak. Size tells how often a clone was seen (once, few, many) or the class of an expanded clone, and some rows leave it out.

J gene: TRBJ1-4; V gene: TRBV29-1; clone size: .; D gene: TRBD1; CDR3 DNA: TGCAGCGTTGAAGAAGAGGGGGCGGCCGGTGAAAAACTGTTTTTT; CDR3 protein: CSVEEEGAAGEKLFF
J gene: TRBJ2-7; V gene: TRBV19; clone size: .; D gene: TRBD2; CDR3 DNA: TGTGCCAGTAGTAGCAGCGGGGGGGCCTACGAGCAGTACTTC; CDR3 protein: CASSSSGGAYEQYF
J gene: TRBJ2-1; V gene: TRBV2; clone size: .; D gene: .; CDR3 DNA: TGTGCCAGAAGTTTAGGAGAGGATGAGCAGTTCTTC; CDR3 protein: CARSLGEDEQFF
J gene: TRBJ2-5; V gene: TRBV4-3; clone size: .; D gene: TRBD1; CDR3 DNA: TGCGCCAGCAGCCAAATAAGTGGGACAGGGGAGGGAGAGACCCAGTACTTC; CDR3 protein: CASSQISGTGEGETQYF
J gene: TRBJ1-1; V gene: TRBV29-1; clone size: .; D gene: .; CDR3 DNA: TGCAGCGTTGAGGACAACGCTGAAGCTTTCTTT; CDR3 protein: CSVEDNAEAFF
J gene: TRBJ1-1; V gene: TRBV5-6; clone size: .; D gene: TRBD1; CDR3 DNA: TGTGCCAGCAGCTTGCTAGGACAGGGGGACGACACTGAAGCTTTCTTT; CDR3 protein: CASSLLGQGDDTEAFF
J gene: TRBJ1-5; V gene: TRBV19; clone size: once; D gene: .; CDR3 DNA: TGTGCCAGTACCCACAGGGTCGACCAGCCCCAGCATTTT; CDR3 protein: CASTHRVDQPQHF
J gene: TRBJ2-2; V gene: TRBV9; clone size: once; D gene: TRBD2; CDR3 DNA: TGTGCCAGCAGCGTAGTAGGGACTAGCGGGGTGGGCGGGGAGCTGTTTTTT; CDR3 protein: CASSVVGTSGVGGELFF
J gene: TRBJ2-7; V gene: TRBV4-3; clone size: once; D gene: .; CDR3 DNA: TGCGCCAGCAGCCAAGCTTGGACGGCGGGCTACGAGCAGTACTTC; CDR3 protein: CASSQAWTAGYEQYF
J gene: TRBJ2-4; V gene: TRBV3-1/TRBV3-2; clone size: .; D gene: .; CDR3 DNA: TGTGCCAGCAGCCAAGAATCGGGACACGGAGACATTCAGTACTTC; CDR3 protein: CASSQESGHGDIQYF
J gene: TRBJ2-1; V gene: TRBV9; clone size: .; D gene: TRBD1; CDR3 DNA: TGTGCCAGCAGCTATAACAGGGGTGAGCAGTTCTTC; CDR3 protein: CASSYNRGEQFF
J gene: TRBJ1-2; V gene: TRBV4-3; clone size: .; D gene: .; CDR3 DNA: TGCGCCAGCAGCCAAGATGGGGACAATAACTATGGCTACACCTTC; CDR3 protein: CASSQDGDNNYGYTF
J gene: TRBJ2-1; V gene: TRBV5-4; clone size: once; D gene: TRBD2; CDR3 DNA: TGTGCCAGCAGCTCAGGGATAGCGGGGGGAGACAATGAGCAGTTCTTC; CDR3 protein: CASSSGIAGGDNEQFF
J gene: TRBJ1-4; V gene: TRBV7-9; clone size: once; D gene: .; CDR3 DNA: TGTGCCAGCATGCCAGGGTCAACTAATGAAAAACTGTTTTTT; CDR3 protein: CASMPGSTNEKLFF
J gene: TRBJ1-5; V gene: TRBV11-2; clone size: .; D gene: .; CDR3 DNA: TGTGCCAGCAGCCTGGAGCTTGGGAATCAGCCCCAGCATTTT; CDR3 protein: CASSLELGNQPQHF
J gene: TRBJ2-1; V gene: TRBV7-3; clone size: few; D gene: TRBD2; CDR3 DNA: TGTGCCAGCAGCTCAAGCGGGGGCGCCTACAATGAGCAGTTCTTC; CDR3 protein: CASSSSGGAYNEQFF
J gene: TRBJ1-5; V gene: TRBV6-5; clone size: few; D gene: .; CDR3 DNA: TGTGCCACCTTCTATAGGGGGCCCCAGCATTTT; CDR3 protein: CATFYRGPQHF
J gene: TRBJ2-5; V gene: TRBV13; clone size: once; D gene: TRBD2; CDR3 DNA: TGTGCCAGCACCGTAGCGGGACTAGGGCCCGAGACCCAGTACTTC; CDR3 protein: CASTVAGLGPETQYF
J gene: TRBJ2-4; V gene: TRBV7-2; clone size: .; D gene: .; CDR3 DNA: TGTGCCAGCAGCTTAGTTCGGGGGGCCGGGTACATTCAGTACTTC; CDR3 protein: CASSLVRGAGYIQYF
J gene: TRBJ1-3; V gene: TRBV4-1; clone size: .; D gene: .; CDR3 DNA: TGCGCCAGCAGTCAGACACCGACAGCCTCTGGAAACACCATATATTTT; CDR3 protein: CASSQTPTASGNTIYF
J gene: TRBJ2-3; V gene: TRBV24-1; clone size: .; D gene: .; CDR3 DNA: TGTGCCACCAGTGATTCGGCAGGGATCACAGATACGCAGTATTTT; CDR3 protein: CATSDSAGITDTQYF
J gene: TRBJ2-2; V gene: TRBV6-5; clone size: .; D gene: .; CDR3 DNA: TGTGCCAGCAGTTATCGCCAGGGCACCGGGGAGCTGTTTTTT; CDR3 protein: CASSYRQGTGELFF
J gene: TRBJ1-2; V gene: TRBV12-3/TRBV12-4; clone size: .; D gene: .; CDR3 DNA: TGTGCTCTGTACGGTAACTATGGCTACACCTTC; CDR3 protein: CALYGNYGYTF
J gene: TRBJ2-7; V gene: TRBV18; clone size: .; D gene: TRBD2; CDR3 DNA: TGTGCCAGCTCACCCCTGACTAGCGGGGGGATCTACGAGCAGTACTTC; CDR3 protein: CASSPLTSGGIYEQYF
J gene: TRBJ1-2; V gene: TRBV19; clone size: .; D gene: .; CDR3 DNA: TGTGCCAGTAGTAACACAGGGACAACCCCATCCTATGGCTACACCTTC; CDR3 protein: CASSNTGTTPSYGYTF
J gene: TRBJ1-4; V gene: TRBV28; clone size: .; D gene: .; CDR3 DNA: TGTGCCAGCAGATACTCAGGGGCGGTAAATGAAAAACTGTTTTTT; CDR3 protein: CASRYSGAVNEKLFF
J gene: TRBJ1-2; V gene: TRBV5-4; clone size: .; D gene: TRBD1; CDR3 DNA: TGTGCCAGCAGCTTTACGACAGGGCCTAACTATGGCTACACCTTC; CDR3 protein: CASSFTTGPNYGYTF
J gene: TRBJ2-1; V gene: TRBV12-3/TRBV12-4; clone size: .; D gene: TRBD1; CDR3 DNA: TGTGCCAGCAGTTCGACAGGGATGGGTGAGCAGTTCTTC; CDR3 protein: CASSSTGMGEQFF
J gene: TRBJ1-1; V gene: TRBV19; clone size: once; D gene: TRBD1; CDR3 DNA: TGTGCCAGTAGTATATCCGAGGACAGGGCGGCTTTCTTT; CDR3 protein: CASSISEDRAAFF
J gene: TRBJ2-3; V gene: TRBV4-3; clone size: .; D gene: TRBD2; CDR3 DNA: TGCGCCAGCAGTCCGACTAGCGGGGACACAGATACGCAGTATTTT; CDR3 protein: CASSPTSGDTDTQYF
J gene: TRBJ1-4; V gene: TRBV3-1/TRBV3-2; clone size: .; D gene: .; CDR3 DNA: TGTGCCAGCAGCCAAGACGGGAGAACTAATGAAAAACTGTTTTTT; CDR3 protein: CASSQDGRTNEKLFF
J gene: TRBJ2-5; V gene: TRBV11-2; clone size: once; D gene: TRBD1; CDR3 DNA: TGTGCCAGCAGCTTTCACAGGGGGCTGGAGACCCAGTACTTC; CDR3 protein: CASSFHRGLETQYF
J gene: TRBJ2-1; V gene: TRBV5-1; clone size: .; D gene: TRBD2; CDR3 DNA: TGCGCCAGCAGGCGACTAGCGGGGGACAATGAGCAGTTCTTC; CDR3 protein: CASRRLAGDNEQFF
J gene: TRBJ2-7; V gene: TRBV2; clone size: .; D gene: .; CDR3 DNA: TGTGCCAGCAGTGAAGAGACAGGTCGGATTTACGAGCAGTACTTC; CDR3 protein: CASSEETGRIYEQYF
J gene: TRBJ1-3; V gene: TRBV6-1; clone size: .; D gene: .; CDR3 DNA: TGTGCCAGCAGTGAACAGTTTTTAAACACCATATATTTT; CDR3 protein: CASSEQFLNTIYF
J gene: TRBJ2-5; V gene: TRBV15; clone size: .; D gene: .; CDR3 DNA: TGTGCCACCAGCAGAGAGTTCGGGGTTGAGACCCAGTACTTC; CDR3 protein: CATSREFGVETQYF
J gene: TRBJ1-4; V gene: TRBV7-2; clone size: few; D gene: .; CDR3 DNA: TGTGCCAGCAGCTTAGTTCCCCCGACAACAGAAAAACTGTTTTTT; CDR3 protein: CASSLVPPTTEKLFF
J gene: TRBJ2-3; V gene: TRBV19; clone size: .; D gene: TRBD1; CDR3 DNA: TGTGCCAGTAGTTCCTGGACAGGGACAGATACGCAGTATTTT; CDR3 protein: CASSSWTGTDTQYF
J gene: TRBJ1-2; V gene: TRBV12-5; clone size: .; D gene: .; CDR3 DNA: TGTGCTAGTGGTTTGGTACAGGGACGAGGCTACACCTTC; CDR3 protein: CASGLVQGRGYTF
J gene: TRBJ1-5; V gene: TRBV4-2; clone size: .; D gene: .; CDR3 DNA: TGTGCCAGCAGCCAAGTAAGCCCGGATCAGCCCCAGCATTTT; CDR3 protein: CASSQVSPDQPQHF
J gene: TRBJ2-3; V gene: TRBV18; clone size: .; D gene: TRBD1; CDR3 DNA: TGTGCCAGCTCCCCCCGGACAGGCCAGACGGATACGCAGTATTTT; CDR3 protein: CASSPRTGQTDTQYF
J gene: TRBJ1-2; V gene: TRBV3-1/TRBV3-2; clone size: .; D gene: TRBD1; CDR3 DNA: TGTGCCAGCAGCCCCACCGGGACAGGGGGGAAAAACTATGGCTACACCTTC; CDR3 protein: CASSPTGTGGKNYGYTF
J gene: TRBJ1-1; V gene: TRBV4-3; clone size: .; D gene: TRBD1; CDR3 DNA: TGCGCCAGCAGCCATACGGACAGGGTGAACACTGAAGCTTTCTTT; CDR3 protein: CASSHTDRVNTEAFF
J gene: TRBJ1-4; V gene: TRBV12-3/TRBV12-4; clone size: .; D gene: .; CDR3 DNA: TGTGCCAGCAGCCCCCTGAGTGAAAAACTGTTTTTT; CDR3 protein: CASSPLSEKLFF
J gene: TRBJ2-7; V gene: TRBV4-1; clone size: .; D gene: .; CDR3 DNA: TGCGCCAGCAGCACACAACAGGGCACCTACGAGCAGTACTTC; CDR3 protein: CASSTQQGTYEQYF
J gene: TRBJ2-1; V gene: TRBV11-2; clone size: .; D gene: .; CDR3 DNA: TGTGCCAGCAGCTTAAACGGGGGTCCCATCAATGAGCAGTTCTTC; CDR3 protein: CASSLNGGPINEQFF
J gene: TRBJ2-1; V gene: TRBV5-1; clone size: once; D gene: .; CDR3 DNA: TGCGCCAGCAGCTTGGCCGGAGCCGGCGATGAGCAGTTCTTC; CDR3 protein: CASSLAGAGDEQFF
J gene: TRBJ1-1; V gene: TRBV4-3; clone size: .; D gene: .; CDR3 DNA: TGCGCCAGCAGCCAAAGAGGGACTGAAGCTTTCTTT; CDR3 protein: CASSQRGTEAFF
J gene: TRBJ1-6; V gene: TRBV7-8; clone size: .; D gene: TRBD1; CDR3 DNA: TGTGCCAGCACCCGGTACAGGGGGAAAAATTCACCCCTCCACTTT; CDR3 protein: CASTRYRGKNSPLHF
J gene: TRBJ1-2; V gene: TRBV27; clone size: .; D gene: .; CDR3 DNA: TGTGCCAGCAGTTTATCGGGCTTCGGCTATGGCTACACCTTC; CDR3 protein: CASSLSGFGYGYTF
J gene: TRBJ1-1; V gene: TRBV27; clone size: .; D gene: .; CDR3 DNA: TGTGCCAGCAGTTTTAGGGGCAGGGAAGCTTTCTTT; CDR3 protein: CASSFRGREAFF
J gene: TRBJ2-3; V gene: TRBV18; clone size: .; D gene: .; CDR3 DNA: TGTGCCAGCTCACCGCGGGATACGCAGTATTTT; CDR3 protein: CASSPRDTQYF
J gene: TRBJ1-1; V gene: TRBV7-3; clone size: .; D gene: TRBD1; CDR3 DNA: TGTGCCAGCAGATCCCGGACAGGTCAGAACACTGAAGCTTTCTTT; CDR3 protein: CASRSRTGQNTEAFF
J gene: TRBJ1-3; V gene: TRBV6-5; clone size: .; D gene: TRBD1; CDR3 DNA: TGTGCCACAGACAGGGGGACTGGAAACACCATATATTTT; CDR3 protein: CATDRGTGNTIYF
J gene: TRBJ1-1; V gene: TRBV11-2; clone size: .; D gene: .; CDR3 DNA: TGTGCCAGCAGCCCAAGTCGGGGAGGAGGGGAACCTAACACTGAAGCTTTCTTT; CDR3 protein: CASSPSRGGGEPNTEAFF
J gene: TRBJ2-7; V gene: TRBV5-4; clone size: .; D gene: TRBD1; CDR3 DNA: TGTGCCAGCAGTTTGGGACAGGGGGGATCCTACGAGCAGTACTTC; CDR3 protein: CASSLGQGGSYEQYF